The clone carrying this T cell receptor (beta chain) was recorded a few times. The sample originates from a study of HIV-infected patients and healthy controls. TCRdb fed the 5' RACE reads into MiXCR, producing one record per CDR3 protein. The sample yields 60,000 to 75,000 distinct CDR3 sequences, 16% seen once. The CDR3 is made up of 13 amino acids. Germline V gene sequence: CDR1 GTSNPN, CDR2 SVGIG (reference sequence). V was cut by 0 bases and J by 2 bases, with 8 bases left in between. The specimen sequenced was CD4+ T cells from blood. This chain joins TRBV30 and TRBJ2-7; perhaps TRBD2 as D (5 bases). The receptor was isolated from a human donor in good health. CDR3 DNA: TGTGCCTGGAGTGTATTGGGAGCCTACGAGCAGTACTTC. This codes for CAWSVLGAYEQYF. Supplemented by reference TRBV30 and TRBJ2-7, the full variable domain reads SQTIHQWPATLVQPVGSPLSLECTVEGTSNPNLYWYRQAAGRGLQLLFYSVGIGQISSEVPQNLSASRPQDRQFILSSKKLLLSDSGFYLCAWSVLGAYEQYFGPGTRLTVT.